This T cell receptor (beta chain) stems from a study of blood T cells in healthy people across ages. This clonotype was seen a handful of times. Trimming removed 7 bases from V and 4 bases from J, with 19 bases in between. Germline V gene sequence: CDR1 SGHTA, CDR2 FQGNSA. CDR3 length equals 15 residues. A J-beta primer mix and a sample-barcoded 5' primer were used in a second PCR of about 6 to 12 cycles. Each cDNA molecule received a tag from a template-switch adaptor that had 12 random nucleotides. Using its own MiXCR run on the 5' RACE reads, TCRdb lists one record per CDR3 protein. The sample lists 1.5 million to 2 million distinct CDR3 sequences, around half occurring once.

This clonotype was sampled from a woman in her thirties or forties in good health. Source material: blood. V is TRBV7-2 and J is TRBJ2-5, with D perhaps TRBD2 (6 bases). The CDR3 region is CASTIAGGVPETQYF. In DNA form, the CDR3 reads TGTGCCAGCACAATCGCTGGCGGGGTTCCAGAGACCCAGTACTTC.